What follows is one T cell receptor (beta chain) and its context. What antigen it recognizes has not been identified. Base qualities are not recorded, but no much larger clone differs from it by a single base. Including cysteine and phenylalanine, the CDR3 has 15 amino acids. Only CDR3 DNA remains: 45 bases, in frame from the first base. V sheds 1 base and J sheds 0 bases, leaving 10 bases between their ends. The germline V gene specifies SGHRS as CDR1 and YFSETQ as CDR2. PBMCs were isolated by Ficoll-Paque density gradient centrifugation. The reads were generated on an Illumina NovaSeq 6000. cDNA libraries for TCRalpha and TCRbeta were prepared by 5'RACE using constant-segment primers, with sample barcodes and unique molecular identifiers added. Trizol reagent was used to extract RNA from every sample. The libraries were amplified in two PCR steps, and the second step added a second sample barcode and Illumina TruSeq adapters. Libraries were sequenced on an Illumina NovaSeq with 2 x 150 bp paired-end reads. As for the authors' bioinformatics: Reads were demultiplexed and collapsed into UMI-guided consensus sequences with migec v1.2.7. Using mixcr v2.1.11, the UMI consensuses were aligned to TRA and TRB V and J templates and assembled into clonotypes. A clonotype was counted as expanded or contracted only if both edgeR and NoisET called the change significant, with noise models trained on biological replicates. For edgeR calls, a false discovery rate-adjusted p below 0.01 and a log2 fold-change threshold of 1 were applied. PCA with hierarchical clustering of max-normalized trajectories of the 1000 most abundant clonotypes was used as exploratory dynamics analysis. Separately sequenced CD4+ and CD8+ repertoires were used to assign the CD4 or CD8 phenotype of responding clones. TCRdb reprocessed the public reads (quality trimming at Q25 with fastp, clone calling with MiXCR) and kept in-frame beta chains. Duplicate CDR3 protein sequences are folded into a single record with the most common DNA and genes. In this record, the V and J calls reflect TCRdb's handling and not the investigators' own analysis. Here the sample has 450,000 to 700,000 distinct CDR3 sequences; more than 15% occur a single time. About 12% of the sample comes from the top ten.

This sample was taken from a study of T-cell memory formation after mild COVID-19 (dated by TCRdb to 2020 to 2023). About the study as a whole: TCR sequence clusters from the two donors were largely donor specific. The cohort comprised two young, previously healthy adult volunteers, one female and one male. T-cell clones expanding and contracting after mild COVID-19 in two donors were tracked by longitudinal TCRalpha and TCRbeta repertoire sequencing. General study outcomes and caveats: Some responding clones were detected in pre-infection memory, suggesting pre-existing cross-reactive memory T cells joined the SARS-CoV-2 response. The second-wave clones that peaked on day 37 were not confirmed to be SARS-CoV-2 specific. Balanced CD4/CD8 phenotypes were observed for clones contracting from day 15 to 85, whereas a bias towards CD4+ was observed for a second wave of clones expanding from day 15 to 37. The study included only two mild cases, and larger cohorts that include severe cases with pre-infection samples were judged to be necessary. Contracting CD4+ clones were found mainly in CM and EM memory subsets, while CD8+ clones were enriched in EMRA.

The receptor's source is an adult woman who had mild COVID-19 (a few samples of this study predate the infection). The sample titles of this study are shuffled in the database, so cell type and time point are left out; the donor was told from shared clones. The rearranged segments are TRBV5-1 and TRBJ1-1; the D gene is not confidently resolved. The sample comprised PBMCs or a T cell subset sorted from them (not recorded which). The DNA sequence follows: TGCGCCAGCAGCTTGATTTGGACCTTGAACACTGAAGCTTTCTTT. Protein translation: CASSLIWTLNTEAFF.